This T cell receptor beta chain was captured in a study of graft-versus-host responses after intestinal transplantation. Overall study: Recipients got multivisceral, liver-intestinal, or isolated intestinal transplants. Study-wide results and limits: Allografts carried high graft-versus-host to host-versus-graft clonal ratios in patients having graft-donor T cell macrochimerism. Detected in recipient marrow were GvH clones, some of which were first observed in ileum or blood. Among circulating GvH clones, peak levels were associated with early post-transplant declines in HvG clones.

Germline V gene lookup returns CDR1 SGHTA and CDR2 FQGNSA. This CDR3 has 15 residues. For this clone: What it binds is not known.

Profiling relied on immunoSEQ multiplex PCR, and the TCRdb table lists in-frame clones only, not all of them. The top ten hold 1% to 1.5% of the sample, which has around 100,000 clones, 93% seen once. The rearrangement links TRBV7-2 to TRBJ2-5, with no clear D. The DNA end is a closer match to TRBJ2-7, so the J assignment may be wrong. This receptor was taken from a human donor who was the organ donor for an intestinal transplant. The sequenced sample was unstimulated CD8+ T cells sorted from spleen or lymph node cells, obtained before transplant. In DNA, the CDR3 is TGTGCCAGCAGCTTAGTGAGCAGGTTTGCCTACGAGCAGTACTTC. Encoded protein: CASSLVSRFAYEQYF.